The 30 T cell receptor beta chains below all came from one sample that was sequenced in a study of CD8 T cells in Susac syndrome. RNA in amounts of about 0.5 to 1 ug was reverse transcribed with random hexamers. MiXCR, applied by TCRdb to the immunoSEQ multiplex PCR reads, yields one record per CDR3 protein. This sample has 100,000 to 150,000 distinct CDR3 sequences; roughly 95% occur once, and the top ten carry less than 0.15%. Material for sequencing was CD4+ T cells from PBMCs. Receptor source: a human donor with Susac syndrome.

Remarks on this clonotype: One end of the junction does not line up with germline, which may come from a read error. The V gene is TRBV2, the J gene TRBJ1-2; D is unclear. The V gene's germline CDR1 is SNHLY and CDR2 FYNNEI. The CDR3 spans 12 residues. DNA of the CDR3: TGTGCCAGCCGAGCGGGCTCCTGGAAATCCTCCTTC. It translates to CASRAGSWKSSF.

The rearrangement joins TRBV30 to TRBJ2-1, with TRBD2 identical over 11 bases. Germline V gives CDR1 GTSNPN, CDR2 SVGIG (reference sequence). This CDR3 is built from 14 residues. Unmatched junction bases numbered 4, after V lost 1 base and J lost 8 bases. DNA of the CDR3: TGTGCCTGGAGTGGACTAGCGGGAAGGTATGAGCAGTTCTTC. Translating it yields CAWSGLAGRYEQFF.

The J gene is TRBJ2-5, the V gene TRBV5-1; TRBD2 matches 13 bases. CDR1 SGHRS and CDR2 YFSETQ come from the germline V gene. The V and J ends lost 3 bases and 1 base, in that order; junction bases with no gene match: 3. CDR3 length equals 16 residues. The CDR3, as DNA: TGCGCCAGCAGCTGGGGGACTAGCGGGACCCAAGAGACCCAGTACTTC. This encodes CASSWGTSGTQETQYF.

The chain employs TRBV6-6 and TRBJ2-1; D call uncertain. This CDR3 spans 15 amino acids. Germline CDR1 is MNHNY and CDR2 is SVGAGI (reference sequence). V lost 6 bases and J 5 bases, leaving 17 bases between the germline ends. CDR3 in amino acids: CASSPRGQWDNEQFF. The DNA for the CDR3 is TGTGCCAGCAGCCCACGCGGCCAGTGGGACAATGAGCAGTTCTTC.

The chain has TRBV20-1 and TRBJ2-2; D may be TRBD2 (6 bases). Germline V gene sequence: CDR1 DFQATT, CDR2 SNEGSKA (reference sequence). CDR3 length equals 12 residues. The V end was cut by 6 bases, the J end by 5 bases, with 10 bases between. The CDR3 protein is CSAQSGTGELFF. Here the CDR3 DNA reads TGCAGTGCCCAAAGCGGGACCGGGGAGCTGTTTTTT.

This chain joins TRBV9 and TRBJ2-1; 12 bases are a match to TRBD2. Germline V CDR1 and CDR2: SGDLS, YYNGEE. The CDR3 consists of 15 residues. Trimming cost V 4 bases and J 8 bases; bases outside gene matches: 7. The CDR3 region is CASSSGLAGRDEQFF. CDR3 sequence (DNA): TGTGCCAGCAGCTCAGGACTAGCGGGAAGGGATGAGCAGTTCTTC.

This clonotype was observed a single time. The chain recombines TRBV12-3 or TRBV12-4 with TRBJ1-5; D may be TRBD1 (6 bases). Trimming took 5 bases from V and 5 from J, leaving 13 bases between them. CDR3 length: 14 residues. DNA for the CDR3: TGTGCCAGCAGTGATAGAAGGGGGGATCAGCCCCAGCATTTT. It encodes CASSDRRGDQPQHF.

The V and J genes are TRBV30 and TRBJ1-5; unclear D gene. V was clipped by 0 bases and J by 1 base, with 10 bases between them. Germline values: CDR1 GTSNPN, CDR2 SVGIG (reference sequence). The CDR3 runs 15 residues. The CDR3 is CAWSVLTASNQPQHF. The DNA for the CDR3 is TGTGCCTGGAGTGTTCTTACGGCAAGCAATCAGCCCCAGCATTTT. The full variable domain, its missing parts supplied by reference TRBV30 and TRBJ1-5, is SQTIHQWPATLVQPVGSPLSLECTVEGTSNPNLYWYRQAAGRGLQLLFYSVGIGQISSEVPQNLSASRPQDRQFILSSKKLLLSDSGFYLCAWSVLTASNQPQHFGDGTRLSIL.

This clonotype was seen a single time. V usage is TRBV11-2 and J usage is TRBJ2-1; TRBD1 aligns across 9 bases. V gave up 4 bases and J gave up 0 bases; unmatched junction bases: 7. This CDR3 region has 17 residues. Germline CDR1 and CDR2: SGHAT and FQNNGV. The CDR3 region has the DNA TGTGCCAGCAGCTCAAGAGGGACAGGGAGCTCCTACAATGAGCAGTTCTTC. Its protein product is CASSSRGTGSSYNEQFF.

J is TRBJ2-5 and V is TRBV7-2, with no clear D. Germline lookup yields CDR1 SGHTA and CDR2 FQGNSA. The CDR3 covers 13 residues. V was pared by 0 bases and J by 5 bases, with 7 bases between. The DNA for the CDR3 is TGTGCCAGCAGCTTAGCGCCGACGGAGACCCAGTACTTC. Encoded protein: CASSLAPTETQYF.

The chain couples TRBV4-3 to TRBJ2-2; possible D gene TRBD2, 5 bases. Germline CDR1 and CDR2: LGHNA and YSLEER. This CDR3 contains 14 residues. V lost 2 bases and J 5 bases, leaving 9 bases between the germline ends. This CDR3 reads CASSQSPGTGELFF. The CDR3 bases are TGCGCCAGCAGCCAAAGCCCGGGAACCGGGGAGCTGTTTTTT.

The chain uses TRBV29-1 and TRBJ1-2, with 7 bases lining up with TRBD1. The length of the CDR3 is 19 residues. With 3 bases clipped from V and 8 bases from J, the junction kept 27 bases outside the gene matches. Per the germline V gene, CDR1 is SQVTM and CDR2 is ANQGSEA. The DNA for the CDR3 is TGCAGCGTTGATCCTCTGGGGGAGAGGGGAGGGGGCGACAGTTCCGGCTACACCTTC. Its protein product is CSVDPLGERGGGDSSGYTF.

CDR3 sequence reads: CASSAPTRNTEAFF. The CDR3 DNA reads TGCGCCAGCAGCGCACCAACAAGGAACACTGAAGCTTTCTTT. The V and J genes are TRBV4-1 and TRBJ1-1; no definite D call. Germline CDR1 reads MGHRA; CDR2 reads YSYEKL. V lost 5 bases and J 1 base, leaving 11 bases between the germline ends. This CDR3 region has 14 residues.

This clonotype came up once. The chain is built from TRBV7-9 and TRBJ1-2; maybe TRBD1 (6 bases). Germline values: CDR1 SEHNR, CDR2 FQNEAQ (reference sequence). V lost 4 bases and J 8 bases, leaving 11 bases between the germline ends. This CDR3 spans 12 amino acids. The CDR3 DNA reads TGTGCCAGCAGCTCGACAGGTTGGGGCTACACCTTC. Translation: CASSSTGWGYTF.

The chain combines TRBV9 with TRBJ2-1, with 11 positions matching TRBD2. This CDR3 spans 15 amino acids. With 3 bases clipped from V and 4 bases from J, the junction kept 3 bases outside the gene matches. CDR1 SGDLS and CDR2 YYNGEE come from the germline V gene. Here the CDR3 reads CASSARLAGYNEQFF. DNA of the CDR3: TGTGCCAGCAGCGCTCGACTAGCGGGATACAATGAGCAGTTCTTC. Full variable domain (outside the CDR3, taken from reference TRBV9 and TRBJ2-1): DSGVTQTPKHLITATGQRVTLRCSPRSGDLSVYWYQQSLDQGLQFLIQYYNGEERAKGNILERFSAQQFPDLHSELNLSSLELGDSALYFCASSARLAGYNEQFFGPGTRLTVL.

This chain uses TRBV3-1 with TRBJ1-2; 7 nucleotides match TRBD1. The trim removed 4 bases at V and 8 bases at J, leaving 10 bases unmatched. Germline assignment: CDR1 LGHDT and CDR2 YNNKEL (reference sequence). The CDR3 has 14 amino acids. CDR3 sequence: CASSLIATGLGYTF. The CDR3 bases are TGTGCCAGCAGCCTAATAGCGACAGGGCTGGGCTACACCTTC.

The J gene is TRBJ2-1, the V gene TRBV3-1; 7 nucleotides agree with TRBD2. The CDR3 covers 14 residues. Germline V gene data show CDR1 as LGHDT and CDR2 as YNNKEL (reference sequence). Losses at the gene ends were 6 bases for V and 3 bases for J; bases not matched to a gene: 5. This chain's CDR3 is CASRLAQSYNEQFF. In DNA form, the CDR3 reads TGTGCCAGCAGACTAGCGCAAAGCTACAATGAGCAGTTCTTC.

The chain's CDR3 is CAWHLGVPNTEAFF. The CDR3 region has the DNA TGTGCCTGGCACCTTGGGGTCCCGAACACTGAAGCTTTCTTT. The V and J genes are TRBV30 and TRBJ1-1; D remains ambiguous. The CDR3 is made up of 14 amino acids. Trimming cost V 5 bases and J 1 base, with 14 bases left between them. CDR1 and CDR2 from the germline V gene are GTSNPN and SVGIG (reference sequence). The variable domain in full, completed from reference TRBV30 and TRBJ1-1, reads SQTIHQWPATLVQPVGSPLSLECTVEGTSNPNLYWYRQAAGRGLQLLFYSVGIGQISSEVPQNLSASRPQDRQFILSSKKLLLSDSGFYLCAWHLGVPNTEAFFGQGTRLTVV.

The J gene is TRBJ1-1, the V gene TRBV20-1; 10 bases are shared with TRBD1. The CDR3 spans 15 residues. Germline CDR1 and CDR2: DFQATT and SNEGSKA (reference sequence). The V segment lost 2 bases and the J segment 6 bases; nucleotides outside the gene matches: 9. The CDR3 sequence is CSARNDRGRRAEAFF. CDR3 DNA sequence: TGCAGTGCTAGAAATGACAGGGGGCGGAGGGCTGAAGCTTTCTTT.

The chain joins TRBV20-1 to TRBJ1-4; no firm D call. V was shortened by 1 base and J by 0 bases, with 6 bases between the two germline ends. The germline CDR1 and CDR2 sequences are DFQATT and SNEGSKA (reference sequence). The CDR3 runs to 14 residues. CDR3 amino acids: CSARAGSTNEKLFF. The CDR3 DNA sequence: TGCAGTGCTAGAGCCGGTTCAACTAATGAAAAACTGTTTTTT.

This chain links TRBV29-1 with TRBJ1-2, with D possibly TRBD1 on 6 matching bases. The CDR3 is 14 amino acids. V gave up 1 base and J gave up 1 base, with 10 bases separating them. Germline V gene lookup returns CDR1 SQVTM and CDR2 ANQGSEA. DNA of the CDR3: TGCAGCGTTGAAGGAGGGACACTTAACTATGGCTACACCTTC. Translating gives CSVEGGTLNYGYTF. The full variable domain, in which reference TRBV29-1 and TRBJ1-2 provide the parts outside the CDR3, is SAVISQKPSRDICQRGTSLTIQCQVDSQVTMMFWYRQQPGQSLTLIATANQGSEATYESGFVIDKFPISRPNLTFSTLTVSNMSPEDSSIYLCSVEGGTLNYGYTFGSGTRLTVV.

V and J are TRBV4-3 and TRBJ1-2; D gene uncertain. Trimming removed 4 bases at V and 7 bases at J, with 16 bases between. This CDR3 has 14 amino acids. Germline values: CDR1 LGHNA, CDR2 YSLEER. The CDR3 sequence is CASSRRAQDFGYTF. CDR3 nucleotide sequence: TGCGCCAGCAGCCGCCGGGCCCAGGATTTTGGCTACACCTTC.

CDR3: CASSYSSSGWRESVADTQYF. Written as DNA, the CDR3 is TGTGCCAGCAGTTACTCGAGTAGCGGTTGGCGGGAAAGTGTAGCAGATACGCAGTATTTT. The V call is TRBV6-5, the J call TRBJ2-3, with D possibly being TRBD2 (6 bases). V shed 0 bases and J shed 4 bases, with 26 bases lying between them. The germline gives CDR1 MNHEY, CDR2 SVGAGI. The CDR3 totals 20 residues.

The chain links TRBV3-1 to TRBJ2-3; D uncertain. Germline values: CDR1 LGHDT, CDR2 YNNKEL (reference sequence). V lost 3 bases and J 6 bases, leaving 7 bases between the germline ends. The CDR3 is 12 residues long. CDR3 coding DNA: TGTGCCAGCAGCCAGTCGAGGGATACGCAGTATTTT. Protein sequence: CASSQSRDTQYF.

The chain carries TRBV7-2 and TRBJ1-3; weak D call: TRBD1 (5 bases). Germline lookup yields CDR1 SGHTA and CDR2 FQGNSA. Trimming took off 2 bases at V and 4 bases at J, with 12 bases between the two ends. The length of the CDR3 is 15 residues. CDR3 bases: TGTGCCAGCAGCTTACAGGGACGTCCGGGAAACACCATATATTTT. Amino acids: CASSLQGRPGNTIYF.

DNA of the CDR3: TGCGCCAGCAGCCAAGATGGGACAGGGCCAAATGAAAAACTGTTTTTT. Translating it yields CASSQDGTGPNEKLFF. The chain employs TRBV4-1 and TRBJ1-4, with TRBD1 matching over 9 bases. J lost 5 bases, V lost 0 bases, and 4 bases had no gene match. Germline loops: CDR1 MGHRA, CDR2 YSYEKL. The CDR3 has 16 amino acids.

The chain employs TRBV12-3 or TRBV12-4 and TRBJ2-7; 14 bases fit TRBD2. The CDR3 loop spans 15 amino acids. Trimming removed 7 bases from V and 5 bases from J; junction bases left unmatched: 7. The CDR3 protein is CASTRTSGRFNEQYF. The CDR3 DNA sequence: TGTGCCAGCACCCGGACTAGCGGGAGGTTCAACGAGCAGTACTTC.

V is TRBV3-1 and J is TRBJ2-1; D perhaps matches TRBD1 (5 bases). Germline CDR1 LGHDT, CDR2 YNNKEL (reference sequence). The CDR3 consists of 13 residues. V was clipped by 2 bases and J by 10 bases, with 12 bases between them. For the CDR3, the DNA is TGTGCCAGCAGCCAAAACCCCAAGGGGGAGCAGTTCTTC. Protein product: CASSQNPKGEQFF.

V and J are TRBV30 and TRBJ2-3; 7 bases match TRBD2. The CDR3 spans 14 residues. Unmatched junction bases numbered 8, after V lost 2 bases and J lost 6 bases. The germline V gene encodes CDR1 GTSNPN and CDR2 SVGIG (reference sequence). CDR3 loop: CAWSPGLPVDTQYF. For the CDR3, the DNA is TGTGCCTGGAGTCCGGGACTACCTGTTGATACGCAGTATTTT.

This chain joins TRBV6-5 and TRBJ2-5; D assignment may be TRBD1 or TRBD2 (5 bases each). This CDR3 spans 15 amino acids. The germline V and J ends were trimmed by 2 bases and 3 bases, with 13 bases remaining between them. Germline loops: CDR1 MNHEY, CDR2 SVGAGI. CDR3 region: CASSYDPGSKETQYF. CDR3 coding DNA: TGTGCCAGCAGTTACGATCCAGGGAGCAAAGAGACCCAGTACTTC.